This T cell receptor beta chain was obtained from a study of CD8 T cells in Susac syndrome. The CDR3 sequence is 13 residues long. Trimming took 10 bases from V and 4 from J, leaving 16 bases between them. The germline gives CDR1 MNHEY, CDR2 SVGAGI. While CD8+ and CD4+ T cells were isolated negatively, TEMRA cells were enriched by FACS. Random hexamers primed reverse transcription of about 0.5 to 1 ug RNA. MiXCR was run by TCRdb on the immunoSEQ multiplex PCR reads, yielding one entry per CDR3 protein. The table lists under 55,000 distinct CDR3 sequences, roughly 93% of them singletons, with around 0.49% in the top ten.

V is TRBV6-5 and J is TRBJ1-1; tentatively, D is TRBD1 (5 bases). This receptor was identified in a human donor with multiple sclerosis. What was sequenced was CD8+ T cells from PBMCs. CDR3 amino acids: CAIKPGFGTEAFF. The CDR3 coding sequence is TGTGCCATCAAGCCAGGGTTCGGCACTGAAGCTTTCTTT.